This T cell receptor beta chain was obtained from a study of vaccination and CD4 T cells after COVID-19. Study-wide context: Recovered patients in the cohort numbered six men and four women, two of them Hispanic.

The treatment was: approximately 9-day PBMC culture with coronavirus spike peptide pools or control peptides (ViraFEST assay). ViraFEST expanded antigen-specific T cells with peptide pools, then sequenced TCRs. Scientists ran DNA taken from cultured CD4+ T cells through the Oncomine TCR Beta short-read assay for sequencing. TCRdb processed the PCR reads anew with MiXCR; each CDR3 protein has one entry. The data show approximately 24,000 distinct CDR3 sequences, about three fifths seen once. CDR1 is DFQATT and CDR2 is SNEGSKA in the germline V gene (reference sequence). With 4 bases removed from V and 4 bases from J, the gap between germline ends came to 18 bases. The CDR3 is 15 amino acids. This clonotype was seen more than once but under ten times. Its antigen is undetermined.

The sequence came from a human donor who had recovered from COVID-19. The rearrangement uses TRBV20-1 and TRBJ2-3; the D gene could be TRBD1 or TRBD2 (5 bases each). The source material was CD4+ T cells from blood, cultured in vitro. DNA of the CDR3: TGCAGTGCTAAGGGCCATGGGGGTTTGGCAGATACGCAGTATTTT. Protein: CSAKGHGGLADTQYF.